The 5 T cell receptor beta chains below come from one sample, sequenced in a study of T cells in Graves' hyperthyroidism and ophthalmopathy. From RNA transcripts, TCR beta CDR3 regions were amplified. RT-PCR in the first round (using the HTBI primer set) targeted the TCR CDR3. TCRdb used MiXCR to reprocess the multiplex PCR reads, holding one entry per CDR3 protein. The sample records some 340,000 distinct CDR3 sequences, roughly 15% being singletons. The sequenced sample was blood. These receptors originate from a woman aged 40 to 50 with Graves' ophthalmopathy.

This clonotype was picked up many times. The chain combines TRBV6-1 with TRBJ2-4; no reliable D call. V dropped 2 bases and J dropped 6 bases, with 8 bases sitting between them. This CDR3 region has 13 residues. The V gene's germline CDR1 is MNHNS and CDR2 SASEGT. The CDR3 sequence: CASSESPGNIQYF. In DNA form, the CDR3 reads TGTGCCAGCAGTGAATCCCCAGGAAACATTCAGTACTTC.

This chain joins TRBV6-1 and TRBJ2-7, with a tentative D call TRBD1 (5 bases). Germline CDR1 is MNHNS and CDR2 is SASEGT. The CDR3 length is 13 residues. Trimming stripped 5 bases from V and 4 bases from J, with 12 bases between. CDR3 protein: CASSSHQGYEQYF. The CDR3 nucleotides are TGTGCCAGCAGTTCTCACCAGGGTTACGAGCAGTACTTC.

The chain is built from TRBV4-1 and TRBJ1-3; D is unresolved. V gave up 1 base and J gave up 2 bases, with 9 bases separating them. CDR1 and CDR2 from the germline V gene are MGHRA and YSYEKL. The CDR3 is 15 residues long. The CDR3 DNA reads as TGCGCCAGCAGCCAAGGACGGGGAACTGGAAACACCATATATTTT. Translated, it gives CASSQGRGTGNTIYF.

This clonotype showed up just a few times. The rearrangement links TRBV9 to TRBJ2-1; tentative D call: TRBD2 (7 bases). The CDR3 runs to 15 residues. Germline CDR1 is SGDLS and CDR2 is YYNGEE. V was cut by 0 bases and J by 2 bases, with 9 bases left in between. The CDR3 DNA follows: TGTGCCAGCAGCGTAGGGGGGGGGCCCTACAATGAGCAGTTCTTC. Translating it yields CASSVGGGPYNEQFF.

This clonotype was seen a few times. The chain has TRBV7-9 and TRBJ2-1; 12 bases align to TRBD1. Per the germline V gene, CDR1 is SEHNR and CDR2 is FQNEAQ (reference sequence). The length of the CDR3 is 15 residues. J lost 9 bases, V lost 1 base, and 4 bases had no gene match. The CDR3 sequence: CASSLVGTGGLEQFF. For the CDR3, the DNA is TGTGCCAGCAGCTTAGTTGGGACAGGGGGCCTTGAGCAGTTCTTC.